This entry describes one T cell receptor beta chain. The junction shows a germline mismatch at one end, possibly a read error. Germline lookup yields CDR1 SGHRS and CDR2 YFSETQ. The length of the CDR3 is 14 residues. The investigators made TCR beta cDNA from about 500 ng total RNA, using a constant-region primer. Sequencing libraries for TCR beta derived from three nested multiplex PCR rounds that used slightly modified ARM-PCR. A C-beta reverse primer and TRBV1-TRBV30 forward primers served in each of the first two PCR rounds, at ten to eleven cycles apiece. TCRdb reprocessed the multiplex PCR reads with MiXCR, giving one entry per CDR3 protein. The table shows roughly 20,000 distinct CDR3 sequences, with 60% to 80% occurring only once. Taking about 19-31 mg of unsorted bulk tissue, the authors co-extracted RNA and DNA. The source of the sample is a study of tumor-infiltrating lymphocytes in primary liver carcinoma. Study in general: Each sample had roughly 3.5 to 7.5 million productive TCRbeta reads regardless of tissue type.

The clonotype originates from a woman in her twenties or thirties with primary liver carcinoma and hepatitis B virus infection. This chain connects TRBV5-1 to TRBJ2-1; possible D gene TRBD2, 6 bases. Sample: liver tumor tissue from sampling region 1. Subset indicated: tumor region T1, superior pole. CDR3 coding DNA: TGCGCCAGCAGATCAAGCGCGGGGTACAATGAGCAGCTATTC. Encoded protein: CASRSSAGYNEQLF.